Below are 8 T cell receptor beta chains sequenced from a single sample in a study of human T cells and chemical hapten exposure. Time point indicated: patch test 3, about 24 weeks after DPC sensitization. Treatment in this sample: therapeutic diphenylcyclopropenone sensitization with weekly scalp DPC. MiXCR, applied by TCRdb to the RACE reads, yields one record per CDR3 protein. The data hold some 170,000 distinct CDR3 sequences, with roughly a quarter observed a single time. Sequencing used whole blood, obtained in connection with sensitization to the hapten diphenylcyclopropenone (DPC). All receptors derive from a woman under 30 with alopecia areata. Some clones in this sample may be carry-over from other donors' samples.

CDR3 protein: CSAAGTGPTDTQYF. The CDR3, as DNA: TGCAGTGCTGCCGGGACAGGGCCTACAGATACGCAGTATTTT. The chain links TRBV20-1 to TRBJ2-3, with 9 bases aligning to TRBD1. J gave up 3 bases and V 5 bases, and 6 bases lay outside the gene matches. Per the germline V gene, CDR1 is DFQATT and CDR2 is SNEGSKA (reference sequence). The CDR3 is made up of 14 amino acids.

This clonotype was counted ten times or more. The chain combines TRBV6-5 with TRBJ2-7; 9 nucleotides match TRBD1. This CDR3 contains 17 residues. Losses at the gene ends were 4 bases for V and 5 bases for J; bases not matched to a gene: 15. Germline values: CDR1 MNHEY, CDR2 SVGAGI. The CDR3, as DNA: TGTGCCAGCAGTTCGGCGCTGGGGGGGACAGGGAAAAACGAGCAGTACTTC. Its translation: CASSSALGGTGKNEQYF.

The chain carries TRBV19 and TRBJ2-2, with D unresolved. The CDR3 totals 11 residues. The germline gives CDR1 LNHDA, CDR2 SQIVND (reference sequence). The V gene lost 3 bases and the J gene lost 8 bases, with 4 bases spanning the gap. The CDR3 DNA is TGTGCCAGTAGTATTAGAGGGGAGCTGTTTTTT. This codes for CASSIRGELFF.

V and J are TRBV9 and TRBJ1-1; 10 bases are shared with TRBD1. V gave up 4 bases and J gave up 10 bases; unmatched junction bases: 7. The CDR3 runs 13 residues. CDR1 is SGDLS, CDR2 YYNGEE, per germline. The CDR3 spells CASSPDRGGRAFF. The DNA of the CDR3 is TGTGCCAGCAGCCCGGACAGGGGGGGTAGAGCTTTCTTT.

There are a few counts of this clonotype. The chain is built from TRBV10-3 and TRBJ2-2; 8 nucleotides agree with TRBD2. J was trimmed by 1 base and V by 3 bases; bases with no gene match: 4. This CDR3 is 16 amino acids long. In germline, CDR1 is ENHRY, CDR2 SYGVKD. DNA for the CDR3: TGTGCCATCAGTGATCGGAGCGGGAGGAACACCGGGGAGCTGTTTTTT. Translated, it gives CAISDRSGRNTGELFF.

This chain links TRBV19 with TRBJ2-1, with D tentatively TRBD2 (6 bases). V shed 1 base and J shed 4 bases, with 8 bases lying between them. This CDR3 is built from 14 residues. In germline, CDR1 is LNHDA, CDR2 SQIVND (reference sequence). The CDR3 DNA reads as TGTGCCAGTAGTATAGCGGGAGAGTACAATGAGCAGTTCTTC. Its translation is CASSIAGEYNEQFF.

The V call is TRBV29-1, the J call TRBJ2-3; D is undetermined. CDR3 length: 14 residues. V was shortened by 5 bases and J by 7 bases, with 19 bases between the two germline ends. Germline CDR1 SQVTM, CDR2 ANQGSEA. The CDR3 reads CSVTKSTSRHTQYF. The CDR3 bases are TGCAGCGTTACGAAAAGTACCAGCAGACATACGCAGTATTTT.

The chain recombines TRBV20-1 with TRBJ1-5; D uncertain. The CDR3 spans 13 residues. Germline loops: CDR1 DFQATT, CDR2 SNEGSKA (reference sequence). Trimming cost V 5 bases and J 3 bases, with 11 bases left between them. The CDR3: CSAPDKYNQPQHF. The CDR3 DNA reads TGCAGTGCTCCAGACAAGTACAATCAGCCCCAGCATTTT.